This TCR beta chain was profiled in a study of blood T cell repertoires in COVID-19 (dated by TCRdb to 2018 to 2021). For the study in its entirety: The collaborator samples originated in the United States, Italy and Spain and spanned the acute and convalescent phases of COVID-19. The material from the prospective study consisted of cDNA or gDNA derived from T cells, B-cell-depleted T cells, or PBMCs. Deeply sampled blood TCRbeta repertoires from subjects exposed to, actively infected with, or recovered from COVID-19 were included in the dataset. A freely available public database, intended as a resource for researchers studying the immune response to SARS-CoV-2, is where the repertoires were released. The samples were drawn from the first 160 participants of the ongoing ImmuneRACE study and from 1,254 subjects provided by 6 global collaborators. Sample metadata almost always included a de-identified subject ID, COVID-19 status, age in years and sex. HLA class I and class II types, where available, came from metadata supplied by the sample provider rather than from assay-based typing.

Regarding this clone: Its target antigen remains unknown. The sample holds no much larger clone one base away, and base qualities are not on file.

The paper as a whole reports these results and caveats: Clinical and demographic metadata were provided uncurated, with the amount varying by source and participant.

TCRbeta CDR3 regions were amplified from genomic DNA by means of the immunoSEQ Assay, a bias-controlled multiplex PCR. On the study's bioinformatics: Within the assay, amplification of reference gene primers was used to estimate how many nucleated cells each sample contained. Sequence reads were collapsed and filtered to measure the absolute abundance of every unique TCRbeta CDR3 rearrangement. For each sample, productive Simpson clonality was calculated by taking the square root of Simpson's diversity index across productive rearrangements. Entries here come from immuneACCESS through TCRdb and include only in-frame sequences with V and J called. Some clones fail to appear in such tables; in the studies checked, an unresolved V gene covers under half of the shortfall, and the cause of the remainder is unknown. V and J calls and clone size are as listed in that table; D and trimming were resolved from the DNA. The sample contains some 190,000 clones, roughly 90% of them found a single time. The ten largest clones take up 1.5% to 2% of the sample.

Based on the germline V gene, the CDR1 and CDR2 sequences are MNHEY and SVGAGI. Between the V and J ends, shortened by 7 bases and 7 bases respectively, the junction contains 14 bases. Its CDR3 holds 13 amino acids, cysteine through phenylalanine. Just the 39-base CDR3 DNA is kept, in frame starting at base 1. Whole blood was collected in K2EDTA tubes by collaborating institutions according to the institutions' own protocols. For TCRbeta analysis, collaborators shipped samples as frozen whole blood, isolated PBMCs, or DNA extracted from either of those sample types. The rearranged chain carries TRBV6-5 and TRBJ1-5; TRBD1 is perhaps the D gene, given 5 matching bases. The receptor was derived from a man aged 18-30 years with active or convalescent COVID-19. Input material: peripheral blood. The nucleotide sequence is given as TGTGCCAGCACCGCCCAGGGTTCCCAGCCCCAGCATTTT. The resulting protein is CASTAQGSQPQHF.